These 20 T cell receptor beta chains were all obtained from the same sample, sequenced in a study of T cell changes during pregnancy in multiple sclerosis. Assay: immunoSEQ multiplex PCR; the TCRdb copy retains only in-frame clones and omits some. The sample holds about 67,000 clones, roughly nine tenths seen once. The source was peripheral blood, collected in the second trimester of pregnancy. All receptors come from a female donor with multiple sclerosis, enrolled in a pregnancy study.

The CDR3 DNA follows: TGTGCCAGCAGCGCTTCCGGGACAGGGATTAATCAGCCCCAGCATTTT. Its translation is CASSASGTGINQPQHF. The chain links TRBV9 to TRBJ1-5, with TRBD1 identical over 9 bases. Germline-derived CDR1 and CDR2 are SGDLS and YYNGEE. With 3 bases clipped from V and 4 bases from J, the junction kept 8 bases outside the gene matches. The CDR3 covers 16 residues.

V is TRBV2 and J is TRBJ1-2; the D gene is possibly TRBD1 (6 bases). V lost 8 bases and J 6 bases, leaving 13 bases between the germline ends. CDR3 size: 12 residues. Looked up from germline, CDR1 is SNHLY and CDR2 is FYNNEI. The CDR3 DNA reads TGTGCCAGCTATCAGGGGTTGGATGGCTACACCTTC. It codes for CASYQGLDGYTF.

V gene TRBV11-3 combines with J gene TRBJ2-2; D is perhaps TRBD2 (6 bases). From germline, CDR1 is SGHNT and CDR2 YENEEA. CDR3 length: 17 amino acids. V dropped 5 bases and J dropped 6 bases, with 22 bases sitting between them. In nucleotides, the CDR3 is TGTGCCAGCAGCGGGCCGGGGCTCCAGGGCGGGGCCGGGGAGCTGTTTTTT. This translates into CASSGPGLQGGAGELFF. The complete variable domain, with remaining parts taken from reference TRBV11-3 and TRBJ2-2, reads EAGVVQSPRYKIIEKKQPVAFWCNPISGHNTLYWYLQNLGQGPELLIRYENEEAVDDSQLPKDRFSAERLKGVDSTLKIQPAELGDSAVYLCASSGPGLQGGAGELFFGEGSRLTVL.

This clone has just one count. CDR3 protein: CASSPTLVKGAWNTEAFF. The CDR3 nucleotides read TGTGCCAGCAGCCCTACGCTGGTCAAGGGGGCCTGGAACACTGAAGCTTTCTTT. The V call is TRBV7-9, the J call TRBJ1-1; 7 bases are a match to TRBD1. Trimming at V came to 5 bases and at J to 1 base, leaving 16 bases not matched to a gene. The germline CDR1 and CDR2 sequences are SEHNR and FQNEAQ (reference sequence). The CDR3 covers 18 residues.

The chain joins TRBV27 to TRBJ2-6; possible D gene TRBD2, 5 bases. CDR1 MNHEY and CDR2 SMNVEV come from the germline V gene (reference sequence). Trimming removed 6 bases from V and 0 bases from J, with 12 bases in between. This CDR3 has 16 amino acids. The CDR3 is CASSYGSFSGANVLTF. CDR3 coding DNA: TGTGCCAGCAGCTATGGGAGTTTCTCTGGGGCCAACGTCCTGACTTTC.

CDR3 nucleotides: TGTGCCACCAGCAGAGATGGGGCAGGTTTCCCCTACGAGCAGTACTTC. Protein: CATSRDGAGFPYEQYF. The chain uses TRBV15 and TRBJ2-5; tentatively, D is TRBD1 (5 bases). The J call could be wrong; TRBJ2-7 is a better fit for the DNA end. This CDR3 has 16 residues. In germline, CDR1 is LNHNV, CDR2 YYDKDF (reference sequence).

This clone was seen a few times. The chain recombines TRBV19 with TRBJ1-1; D not resolved. Trimming took 5 bases from V and 7 from J, leaving 17 bases between them. Germline CDR1 LNHDA, CDR2 SQIVND (reference sequence). The CDR3 has 14 amino acids. In DNA, the CDR3 is TGTGCCAGTAGTGACCAGGCGGGGTACGATGAAGCTTTCTTT. It specifies CASSDQAGYDEAFF. The variable domain in full, completed from reference TRBV19 and TRBJ1-1, reads DGGITQSPKYLFRKEGQNVTLSCEQNLNHDAMYWYRQDPGQGLRLIYYSQIVNDFQKGDIAEGYSVSREKKESFPLTVTSAQKNPTAFYLCASSDQAGYDEAFFGQGTRLTVV.

This chain links TRBV27 with TRBJ1-2; the D is unclear. The germline V gene has CDR1 MNHEY and CDR2 SMNVEV (reference sequence). The CDR3 length is 13 residues. Trimming pared 3 bases from V and 1 base from J, leaving 6 bases between. In DNA form, the CDR3 reads TGTGCCAGCAGTTTTTTCAGTAACTATGGCTACACCTTC. Encoded protein: CASSFFSNYGYTF.

This clone was detected once. V gene TRBV7-9 combines with J gene TRBJ2-1; 11 bases agree with TRBD2. The CDR3 sequence is 14 residues long. After removal of 9 bases from V and 5 bases from J, the junction contained 6 bases not matched to a gene. CDR1 and CDR2 (germline): SEHNR, FQNEAQ (reference sequence). CDR3 sequence (DNA): TGTGCCAGTCCGGGACTAGCGGCAAACAATGAGCAGTTCTTC. Its protein is CASPGLAANNEQFF.

The chain recombines TRBV6-6 with TRBJ1-4; 9 bases line up with TRBD1. Germline CDR1 MNHNY, CDR2 SVGAGI (reference sequence). This CDR3 region has 14 residues. The V gene end was trimmed by 5 bases and the J gene end by 8 bases; junction bases not matched to a gene: 6. DNA for the CDR3: TGTGCCAGCAGTCAACAGGGGGCTGGAGAAAAACTGTTTTTT. It yields the protein CASSQQGAGEKLFF.

This clone was counted between two and nine times. The chain recombines TRBV6-1 with TRBJ1-5; D possibly corresponds to TRBD1 (5 bases). Trimming shortened V by 2 bases and J by 3 bases, and 11 bases separated the two germline ends. Germline V gives CDR1 MNHNS, CDR2 SASEGT. The CDR3 loop spans 15 amino acids. The CDR3 loop reads CASSERGRDNQPQHF. The CDR3 nucleotides read TGTGCCAGCAGTGAACGGGGGAGAGACAATCAGCCCCAGCATTTT.

This rearrangement joins TRBV9 to TRBJ1-1; tentatively, D is TRBD1 (5 bases). The CDR3 length is 13 residues. The germline CDR1 and CDR2 sequences are SGDLS and YYNGEE. The V end was cut by 7 bases, the J end by 5 bases, with 15 bases between. CDR3 bases: TGTGCCAGCGGGGGGGTCTCATTGACTGAAGCTTTCTTT. Residues: CASGGVSLTEAFF.

This rearrangement joins TRBV6-6 to TRBJ2-3, with 10 bases identical to TRBD2. Germline values: CDR1 MNHNY, CDR2 SVGAGI (reference sequence). CDR3 length: 15 amino acids. The V gene end was trimmed by 0 bases and the J gene end by 6 bases; junction bases not matched to a gene: 3. The CDR3 DNA reads as TGTGCCAGCAGTTACTCGGGACTAGCGTGGGATACGCAGTATTTT. This sequence encodes CASSYSGLAWDTQYF.

The J gene is TRBJ2-3, the V gene TRBV9; 9 nucleotides match TRBD2. Germline CDR1 is SGDLS and CDR2 is YYNGEE. The CDR3 length is 15 residues. The V gene end was trimmed by 3 bases and the J gene end by 2 bases; junction bases not matched to a gene: 4. The CDR3 is CASSAAGGVTDTQYF. In DNA form, the CDR3 reads TGTGCCAGCAGCGCCGCGGGGGGGGTCACAGATACGCAGTATTTT.

The chain employs TRBV18 and TRBJ1-1; possible D gene TRBD1, 5 bases. V dropped 3 bases and J dropped 3 bases, with 8 bases sitting between them. Per the germline V gene, CDR1 is KGHSH and CDR2 is LQKENI. This CDR3 contains 13 residues. DNA for the CDR3: TGTGCCAGCTCACCTCAGGGATACACTGAAGCTTTCTTT. This encodes CASSPQGYTEAFF.

On this clone: The same CDR3 arises from other DNA sequences in this sample as well. The V gene is TRBV5-4, the J gene TRBJ1-5; unclear D gene. Germline CDR1 SGHNT, CDR2 YYREEE (reference sequence). There are 14 residues in the CDR3. Trimming pared 2 bases from V and 1 base from J, leaving 7 bases between. CDR3 sequence: CASSLSGSNQPQHF. Written as DNA, the CDR3 is TGTGCCAGCAGCTTATCGGGGAGCAATCAGCCCCAGCATTTT. The whole variable domain, remainder taken from reference TRBV5-4 and TRBJ1-5, is ETGVTQSPTHLIKTRGQQVTLRCSSQSGHNTVSWYQQALGQGPQFIFQYYREEENGRGNFPPRFSGLQFPNYSSELNVNALELDDSALYLCASSLSGSNQPQHFGDGTRLSIL.

The V and J genes are TRBV7-2 and TRBJ2-1; the match to TRBD2 covers 7 bases. This CDR3 contains 16 residues. Trimming took 5 bases from V and 3 from J; bases not matched to a gene: 10. CDR1 and CDR2 from the germline V gene are SGHTA and FQGNSA. The CDR3 loop is CASSLWGGGNYNEQFF. The DNA for the CDR3 is TGTGCCAGCAGCCTATGGGGGGGAGGAAACTACAATGAGCAGTTCTTC. The complete variable domain, with remaining parts taken from reference TRBV7-2 and TRBJ2-1, reads GAGVSQSPSNKVTEKGKDVELRCDPISGHTALYWYRQSLGQGLEFLIYFQGNSAPDKSGLPSDRFSAERTGGSVSTLTIQRTQQEDSAVYLCASSLWGGGNYNEQFFGPGTRLTVL.

J is TRBJ2-3 and V is TRBV7-8; no clear D gene. Germline-derived CDR1 and CDR2 are SGHVS and FQNEAQ. This CDR3 contains 14 residues. Trimming took 1 base from V and 0 from J, leaving 5 bases between them. As DNA, the CDR3 is TGTGCCAGCAGCTTAGGGCCGAGCACAGATACGCAGTATTTT. Encoded protein: CASSLGPSTDTQYF.

The CDR3: CASRSGGYNEQFF. CDR3 coding DNA: TGCGCCAGCCGGTCGGGGGGGTACAATGAGCAGTTCTTC. The chain is built from TRBV5-1 and TRBJ2-1; 8 bases align to TRBD2. CDR1 and CDR2 (germline): SGHRS, YFSETQ. CDR3 length: 13 amino acids. Losses at the gene ends were 7 bases for V and 4 bases for J; bases not matched to a gene: 4.

This clone was seen more than once but under ten times. The gene calls are TRBV2 and TRBJ2-7, with unresolved D. Trimming shortened V by 2 bases and J by 7 bases, and 9 bases separated the two germline ends. This CDR3 has 12 amino acids. Germline assignment: CDR1 SNHLY and CDR2 FYNNEI. CDR3 coding DNA: TGTGCCAGCAGTGAATCCACGCGGGAGCAGTACTTC. It specifies CASSESTREQYF. The whole variable domain, remainder taken from reference TRBV2 and TRBJ2-7, is EPEVTQTPSHQVTQMGQEVILRCVPISNHLYFYWYRQILGQKVEFLVSFYNNEISEKSEIFDDQFSVERPDGSNFTLKIRSTKLEDSAMYFCASSESTREQYFGPGTRLTVT.